This T cell receptor beta chain was found in a study of patients and donors after allogeneic stem cell transplantation. The CDR3 has 16 residues. Germline CDR1 reads SNHLY; CDR2 reads FYNNEI. J gave up 7 bases and V 7 bases, and 12 bases lay outside the gene matches. TCRdb independently ran MiXCR on the RT-PCR reads; one entry per CDR3 protein. Here the sample spans approximately 37,000 distinct CDR3 sequences, roughly 30% being singletons. The rearrangement uses TRBV2 and TRBJ2-1; the match to TRBD1 covers 11 bases. Sequences were obtained from blood, either unsorted or a sorted T cell fraction (not recorded which). The receptor's source is a human donor who was either an allogeneic HSCT recipient or a stem cell or donor lymphocyte infusion donor (not recorded which). It is not recorded whose cells these are; they may come from a transplant donor. CDR3 in DNA: TGTGCCAGCAAAGCCTCGGACAGGGGGCCCATAAATGAGCAGTTCTTC. Translated, it gives CASKASDRGPINEQFF. Full variable domain (missing parts from reference TRBV2 and TRBJ2-1): EPEVTQTPSHQVTQMGQEVILRCVPISNHLYFYWYRQILGQKVEFLVSFYNNEISEKSEIFDDQFSVERPDGSNFTLKIRSTKLEDSAMYFCASKASDRGPINEQFFGPGTRLTVL.